This T cell receptor (beta chain) originates from a study of regulatory T cells after allogeneic stem cell transplantation (dated 2018 in TCRdb). About the full investigation: Patients were stratified according to whether acute graft-versus-host disease had developed within 100 days after stem cell transplantation. CD4+CD25+CD127- regulatory T cells were obtained from patient PBMCs by means of fluorescence-activated cell sorting. The regulatory T-cell TCR repertoire after allogeneic stem cell transplantation was compared between patients with and without acute graft-versus-host disease. Conventional CD4+ T cells defined as CD4+CD25+/-CD127+ were also sorted and TCR-sequenced for comparison in the study.

On this clonotype itself: No antigen is known for it. Here the CDR3 omits its conserved ending phenylalanine or tryptophan, so a read error is the likely source. It is unclear where the CDR3 begins or ends on the DNA, so no DNA is shown, and the CDR3 is as TCRdb lists it.

The listed sequencing device is Illumina MiSeq. After the RNA was reverse transcribed with the SMARTer RACE cDNA Amplification kit, the TCR beta CDR3 region was amplified. The RNeasy Mini Kit was used to extract RNA from the sorted cells. Illumina paired-end sequencing was used to sequence the TCR beta amplicons. Regarding the original processing steps: TCR repertoire analysis used MiXCR, VDJtools and the tcR R package. The inverse Simpson index served to quantify diversity, and clones were sorted into rare, small, medium or expanded bins based on their proportion of the repertoire. The raw public data were reprocessed by TCRdb itself: fastp quality trimming at Q25, MiXCR clonotype calling, in-frame beta chains only. Identical CDR3 proteins give one entry, which carries the most common genes and DNA. V and J calls and clone size were set by TCRdb, not the authors. The sample table contains roughly 4,700 distinct CDR3 sequences; only one count was recorded for roughly 96% of them. In total, the top ten clones hold roughly 40% of the sample.

Sample time point, as interpreted from the label and publication: 30 days after allogeneic hematopoietic stem cell transplantation. At 30 days after allogeneic hematopoietic stem cell transplantation, peripheral blood mononuclear cells were collected from the patients. Inclusive of both ends, the CDR3 amounts to 15 amino acids. CDR1 is given as SNHLY and CDR2 as FYNNEI, both from the germline V gene. Study-wide findings and limitations: No regulatory T-cell clones were shared by all patients, and sorted cell numbers did not correlate significantly with the inverse Simpson index. Diversity of the conventional CD4+ T-cell repertoire was not significantly different between patients with graft-versus-host disease and patients without graft-versus-host disease. Because of the small patient sample size, validation of the findings in a larger cohort was required. Patients without graft-versus-host disease showed a less diverse, more focused regulatory T-cell TCR repertoire than patients with the disease. A significantly larger repertoire share was occupied by the top 10 regulatory T-cell clones in non-GvHD patients, which suggested expansion of presumably allo-specific protective clones.

Recombination joined TRBV2 with TRBJ1-6. This sample comprised sorted CD4+ T cells from blood (whether regulatory or conventional is not recorded), obtained 30 days after allogeneic stem cell transplant. The sequence was obtained from a human patient who had an allogeneic stem cell transplant, so the T cells may come from the graft donor. CDR3 loop: CASSPMSSYNSPIHC.